This is a list of T cell receptor beta chains from one sample in a study of T cells in Graves' hyperthyroidism and ophthalmopathy. One entry per CDR3 protein, called by TCRdb with MiXCR from the multiplex PCR reads. This sample has 200,000 to 250,000 distinct CDR3 sequences, with roughly 17% found just once. Sequencing input: blood. All receptors derive from a woman aged 18 to 35 with Graves' ophthalmopathy. The CDR3 runs from the conserved cysteine through the conserved F or W.

j_gene | v_gene | CDR3aa
TRBJ2-2 | TRBV18 | CASSPYQAFTGELFF
TRBJ1-2 | TRBV13 | CASSSGGTGLNYGYTF
TRBJ2-7 | TRBV28 | CASSFPLSGVPYEQYF
TRBJ1-2 | TRBV7-9 | CASSLAHSEFSAGYTF
TRBJ2-2 | TRBV29-1 | CSVEGTEITTGELFF
TRBJ2-2 | TRBV9 | CASSSGPGGELFF
TRBJ2-3 | TRBV6-4 | CASSKGEADTQYF
TRBJ2-1 | TRBV27 | CASSLYTSGAYYNEQFF
TRBJ2-3 | TRBV20-1 | CSARDGRASGDTQYF
TRBJ1-2 | TRBV20-1 | CSARPGTGGNYGYTF
TRBJ2-7 | TRBV20-1 | CSARVGGIYEQYF
TRBJ2-1 | TRBV5-5 | CASSFPQSGTSGRYEQFF
TRBJ1-5 | TRBV2 | CASSRTGTGVISNQPQHF
TRBJ1-1 | TRBV6-2/TRBV6-3 | CASKIDRGWSTEAFF
TRBJ2-2 | TRBV7-9 | CASSLIRGLAGRWAGELFF
TRBJ1-1 | TRBV28 | CASITKGGGAFF
TRBJ1-5 | TRBV2 | CASSEETGANQPQHF
TRBJ1-4 | TRBV28 | CASSTPGQLNEKLFF
TRBJ2-3 | TRBV10-3 | CATSDKSQGWADTQYF
TRBJ2-1 | TRBV20-1 | CSARGFSGFTYNEQFF
TRBJ2-5 | TRBV7-9 | CASSSFQETQYF
TRBJ1-5 | TRBV6-4 | CARGSPDRVSNQPQHF